Listed below are T cell receptor beta chains from one sample, sequenced in a study of cytomegalovirus exposure and HLA in healthy donors. Method: immunoSEQ multiplex PCR; TCRdb's copy keeps in-frame clones and lacks some. The sample contains some 120,000 clones, roughly 80% of which appear only once. Sequenced material: PBMCs. These receptors were collected from a man in his fifties or sixties in good health and CMV-seronegative. Each CDR3 is given with its conserved first and last residue. Fields, in order: D gene, J gene, clone size, V gene, CDR3 DNA, CDR3 protein. A D gene is named only where the DNA matches it firmly. The listing skips clone size in some rows; elsewhere it reads once, few, many or a size class.

TRBD2 TRBJ2-3 few TRBV9 TGTGCCAGCAGACGGACTAGCGGGAGCACAGATACGCAGTATTTT CASRRTSGSTDTQYF
NA TRBJ2-5 NA TRBV10-3 TGTGCTATACAAGGCGGCCAAGAGACCCAGTACTTC CAIQGGQETQYF
TRBD2 TRBJ2-7 NA TRBV15 TGTGCCACCAGCTCGACTAGACTAGCGGGACTTTACGAGCAGTACTTC CATSSTRLAGLYEQYF
TRBD2 TRBJ2-1 few TRBV7-2 TGTGCCAGCAGCTCCGGGACTAGCGGGAAGAATGAGCAGTTCTTC CASSSGTSGKNEQFF
TRBD1 TRBJ1-5 once TRBV25-1 TGTGCCAGCGCTGGACAGGGCAATCAGCCCCAGCATTTT CASAGQGNQPQHF
TRBD1 TRBJ1-5 NA TRBV29-1 TGCAGCGTAGCAACAGGGGGCAATCAGCCCCAGCATTTT CSVATGGNQPQHF
NA TRBJ2-3 NA TRBV7-6 TGTGCCAGCAGCTTAGCCCAGAGCACAGATACGCAGTATTTT CASSLAQSTDTQYF
NA TRBJ2-3 few TRBV6-4 TGTGCCAGCAGTGACTCGAACAGGCCCACAGATACGCAGTATTTT CASSDSNRPTDTQYF
TRBD1 TRBJ1-2 NA TRBV6-6 TGTGCCAGCATCCAGGGGACAGGGGATGGCTACACCTTC CASIQGTGDGYTF
NA TRBJ2-5 NA TRBV6-5 TGTGCCAGCAGGCCTACGGGGGAAGAGACCCAGTACTTC CASRPTGEETQYF
TRBD2 TRBJ2-1 NA TRBV6-5 TGTGCCAGCAGAACCGGGACTAGCGGGAGAGGTGAGCAGTTCTTC CASRTGTSGRGEQFF
NA TRBJ1-1 NA TRBV28 TGTGCCAGCAGCCCCGGGGGTAGACCGAACACTGAAGCTTTCTTT CASSPGGRPNTEAFF
NA TRBJ2-2 NA TRBV9 TGTGCCAGCAGCGTACTACAGGACACCGGGGAGCTGTTTTTT CASSVLQDTGELFF
NA TRBJ2-2 NA TRBV7-6 TGTGCCAGCAGCTTCGGGCGGGGTGGCCAACTCACCGGGGAGCTGTTTTTT CASSFGRGGQLTGELFF
TRBD1 TRBJ2-7 NA TRBV4-1 TGCGCCAGCAGCCAAGATCGGGACAGGGTGGACTACGAGCAGTACTTC CASSQDRDRVDYEQYF
NA TRBJ1-5 NA TRBV6-1 TGTGCCAGCAGTGTAGGCAGGAATCAGCCCCAGCATTTT CASSVGRNQPQHF
TRBD2 TRBJ2-5 few TRBV7-9 TGTGCCAGCAGCTACCCCGAGCGGGGGAGGGAGACCCAGTACTTC CASSYPERGRETQYF
TRBD1 TRBJ2-2 NA TRBV4-1 TGCGCCAGCAGCCAAGGGACAGGTAACACCGGGGAGCTGTTTTTT CASSQGTGNTGELFF
NA TRBJ2-6 few TRBV10-3 TGTGCCAACTCACCTGGGGCCAACGTCCTGACTTTC CANSPGANVLTF
NA TRBJ2-7 NA TRBV11-2 TGTGCCAGCAGCTTACGCGGCGAGAGGGCACTAGGCACCTACGAGCAGTACTTC CASSLRGERALGTYEQYF
TRBD2 TRBJ2-7 NA TRBV7-7 TGTGCTAGCAGCTTGGGTACTAGCGGGAGGGCCTCCGAGCAGTACTTC CASSLGTSGRASEQYF
NA TRBJ2-7 NA TRBV4-3 TGCGCCAGCAGCCGGTACGCCGGCTACGAGCAGTACTTC CASSRYAGYEQYF
NA TRBJ1-1 NA TRBV11-1 TGTGCCAGCAGTCGGTCACCGAACACTGAAGCTTTCTTT CASSRSPNTEAFF
TRBD1 TRBJ2-5 once TRBV7-9 TGTGCCAGCAGCTTACTCCTGGACAGGTCCCGAGAGACCCAGTACTTC CASSLLLDRSRETQYF